This T cell receptor beta chain was recovered during a study of blood T cell repertoires in COVID-19 (dated by TCRdb to between 2020 and 2021). Concerning the study at large: Samples from collaborators originated in the United States, Italy and Spain and spanned both the acute and convalescent phases of COVID-19. The repertoires were released in a freely available public database meant as a resource for research on the immune response to SARS-CoV-2. Samples came from the ongoing ImmuneRACE study (first 160 participants) plus 1,254 subjects from 6 global collaborators. The prospective study material was composed of cDNA or gDNA derived from T cells, B-cell-depleted T cells, or PBMCs. Sample metadata almost always included a de-identified subject ID, COVID-19 status, age in years and sex. The dataset comprised deeply sampled blood TCRbeta repertoires from subjects exposed to, actively infected with, or recovered from COVID-19. Where available, HLA class I and class II types were taken from metadata supplied by the sample provider and were not determined by assay-based typing. The paper's findings and limits, for the study overall: The amount of clinical and demographic metadata varied by source and participant and was provided uncurated.

Participants in the prospective study were enrolled through a virtual design, were aged about 18 to 100 years, and lived in fewer than 30 United States geographic areas. Cohort assignment in the prospective study relied on participant-reported clinical history from a screening survey and a study questionnaire. Mobile phlebotomists in the prospective study collected whole blood, serum and a nasopharyngeal or oropharyngeal swab from every participant. Prospective study participants could optionally give additional blood draws and questionnaires over an approximately two-month period. Blood samples from the prospective study were shipped frozen or at room temperature prior to DNA extraction. Remarks on this clone: What antigen it recognizes has not been identified. Within one base of it there is no much larger clone, and no base qualities were kept.

From cysteine to phenylalanine, the CDR3 is 15 amino acids long. The kept DNA is CDR3 alone, 45 bases in frame from the first base. CDR1 MDHEN and CDR2 SYDVKM were looked up in the germline V gene. The V end gives up 1 base and the J end 4 bases, leaving 6 bases in the junction not matched to a gene. TCRbeta CDR3 regions were amplified from genomic DNA using the immunoSEQ Assay, a bias-controlled multiplex PCR. Per the original workflow: Within the assay, amplification of reference gene primers was used to estimate how many nucleated cells each sample contained. To quantify the absolute abundance of each unique TCRbeta CDR3 rearrangement, sequence reads were collapsed and filtered. For each sample, productive Simpson clonality was calculated as the square root of Simpson's diversity index over productive rearrangements. TCRdb took over this immuneACCESS table, retaining in-frame rearrangements with V and J assigned. Such tables are incomplete; in checked studies, under half of the missing clones stem from an unresolved V gene, and the remainder is unexplained. The D gene and trimming were derived from the DNA, and the V and J assignments and clone size from that table. The sample includes about 140,000 clones, with around 82% observed a single time. The ten largest clones take up 5% to 7% of the sample.

Sequenced material: PBMCs or T cells enriched from blood (not recorded which). The rearranged chain carries TRBV28 and TRBJ2-7; 8 central nucleotides agree with TRBD1. The TCR sequence derives from a man aged 40-55 years with acute COVID-19. At the DNA level, the sequence is TGTGCCAGCAGTTTATTGGCAGGGGGCGTGTACGAGCAGTACTTC. Its protein product is CASSLLAGGVYEQYF. Joined to the reference TRBV28 and TRBJ2-7 proteins, this CDR3 gives the full variable domain: DVKVTQSSRYLVKRTGEKVFLECVQDMDHENMFWYRQDPGLGLRLIYFSYDVKMKEKGDIPEGYSVSREKKERFSLILESASTNQTSMYLCASSLLAGGVYEQYFGPGTRLTVT.